These 23 T cell receptor beta chains originate from one sample sequenced in a study of blood T cells in healthy people across ages. A second PCR of 7 to 11 cycles used a sample-barcoded 5' primer and a J-beta primer mix. One entry per CDR3 protein results from TCRdb running MiXCR on the 5' RACE reads. The data show 750,000 or so distinct CDR3 sequences, with more than 20% seen just once and more than 8% held by the top ten. Separately, the same data were catalogued under a study of T cells of mothers and their children.

The sample was blood. Receptor source: a boy aged 5 to 17 in good health.

The table lists this clonotype with a few counts. The rearrangement links TRBV12-3 or TRBV12-4 to TRBJ2-2; 7 bases match TRBD1. The ends lost 2 bases at V and 4 bases at J; junction bases unmatched: 4. The CDR3 is 15 residues long. The CDR3 DNA follows: TGTGCCAGCAGTTTAAGGGGGCCACCCACCGGGGAGCTGTTTTTT. This sequence encodes CASSLRGPPTGELFF.

This clonotype appeared a few times. The chain recombines TRBV20-1 with TRBJ2-5; maybe TRBD2 (5 bases). The J call may not be correct, given that the DNA end is closer to TRBJ2-1. The CDR3 is 15 residues long. In germline, CDR1 is DFQATT, CDR2 SNEGSKA (reference sequence). CDR3 loop: CSARDPVRGYNEQFF. CDR3 in DNA: TGCAGTGCTAGAGACCCAGTTCGAGGGTACAATGAGCAGTTCTTC.

J is TRBJ1-2 and V is TRBV7-9, with D uncertain. CDR1 and CDR2 from the germline V gene are SEHNR and FQNEAQ (reference sequence). This CDR3 contains 19 residues. V shed 2 bases and J shed 3 bases, with 25 bases lying between them. The CDR3 loop is CASSLPPERGAPKHYGYTF. The CDR3 region has the DNA TGTGCCAGCAGCTTACCCCCAGAGCGGGGTGCCCCAAAACACTATGGCTACACCTTC. The entire variable domain, with the rest obtained from reference TRBV7-9 and TRBJ1-2, is as follows: DTGVSQNPRHKITKRGQNVTFRCDPISEHNRLYWYRQTLGQGPEFLTYFQNEAQLEKSRLLSDRFSAERPKGSFSTLEIQRTEQGDSAMYLCASSLPPERGAPKHYGYTFGSGTRLTVV.

The chain links TRBV20-1 to TRBJ1-4; 9 bases fit TRBD1. V trimming: 3 bases; J trimming: 8 bases; junction bases outside the gene matches: 7. Germline V lookup: CDR1 DFQATT, CDR2 SNEGSKA (reference sequence). The CDR3 totals 14 residues. Here the CDR3 reads CSASRGDRDEKLFF. The CDR3 DNA is TGCAGTGCTAGCCGAGGGGACAGGGACGAAAAACTGTTTTTT.

The chain couples TRBV27 to TRBJ2-1; possible D gene TRBD2, 6 bases. Per germline, CDR1 MNHEY and CDR2 SMNVEV (reference sequence). V gave up 8 bases and J gave up 7 bases, with 15 bases separating them. This CDR3 is 13 amino acids long. The DNA of the CDR3 is TGTGCCAGCGACTTAAGGGAGGTAAATGAGCAGTTCTTC. Residues: CASDLREVNEQFF.

There are a few counts of this clonotype. The chain joins TRBV28 to TRBJ2-5; maybe TRBD1 (6 bases). The end of the DNA fits TRBJ2-1 better, so the J call may be wrong. The CDR3 has 14 residues. Per germline, CDR1 MDHEN and CDR2 SYDVKM. In DNA form, the CDR3 reads TGTGCCAGCGGAGGTTTTAACAGGGTCGATGAGCAGTTCTTC. It codes for CASGGFNRVDEQFF.

This rearrangement joins TRBV7-2 to TRBJ1-1; no clear D. In germline, CDR1 is SGHTA, CDR2 FQGNSA. V was trimmed by 3 bases and J by 11 bases, leaving 16 bases between them. The length of the CDR3 is 13 residues. The CDR3 DNA reads TGTGCCAGCAGCTTCCGGCAAGGACCCAGCGCTTTCTTT. It codes for CASSFRQGPSAFF. Using reference TRBV7-2 and TRBJ1-1 for the parts outside the CDR3, the full variable domain is GAGVSQSPSNKVTEKGKDVELRCDPISGHTALYWYRQSLGQGLEFLIYFQGNSAPDKSGLPSDRFSAERTGGSVSTLTIQRTQQEDSAVYLCASSFRQGPSAFFGQGTRLTVV.

This clonotype was seen a few times. This chain uses TRBV15 with TRBJ2-7; D is undetermined. The germline V gene has CDR1 LNHNV and CDR2 YYDKDF (reference sequence). Trimming left V 3 bases short and J 6 bases short, with 9 bases between. The CDR3 has 12 amino acids. The CDR3, as DNA: TGTGCCACCAGCAGCGAAAGAGGCGAGCAGTACTTC. This translates into CATSSERGEQYF. The variable domain in full, completed from reference TRBV15 and TRBJ2-7, reads DAMVIQNPRYQVTQFGKPVTLSCSQTLNHNVMYWYQQKSSQAPKLLFHYYDKDFNNEADTPDNFQSRRPNTSFCFLDIRSPGLGDTAMYLCATSSERGEQYFGPGTRLTVT.

The rearrangement links TRBV7-6 to TRBJ2-5; possible D gene TRBD1, 7 bases. Trimming stripped 3 bases from V and 0 bases from J, with 20 bases between. CDR3 length: 18 residues. The germline CDR1 and CDR2 sequences are SGHVS and FNYEAQ. CDR3 DNA: TGTGCCAGCAGCTTCGGGTCAGGGGGGTCCGGGTACCAAGAGACCCAGTACTTC. This codes for CASSFGSGGSGYQETQYF.

The V call is TRBV12-3 or TRBV12-4, the J call TRBJ2-3; 9 bases are a match to TRBD1. The ends lost 3 bases at V and 4 bases at J; junction bases unmatched: 8. The CDR3 runs 16 residues. CDR3 sequence (DNA): TGTGCCAGCAGTTTGGCCGGGACAGGGTCATCAGATACGCAGTATTTT. As protein: CASSLAGTGSSDTQYF.

This clonotype was counted only a few times. This rearrangement joins TRBV10-3 to TRBJ2-3; D remains unclear. Between the trimmed V and J ends, which lost 0 bases and 3 bases, there was a span of 4 bases. The CDR3 has 13 residues. Germline V gives CDR1 ENHRY, CDR2 SYGVKD. CDR3 in amino acids: CAISESRTDTQYF. The CDR3 DNA reads TGTGCCATCAGTGAGTCTAGGACAGATACGCAGTATTTT.

The chain has TRBV3-1 and TRBJ2-7, with 15 bases lining up with TRBD2. The CDR3 is 17 amino acids. Trimming took 4 bases from V and 3 from J; bases not matched to a gene: 7. Germline CDR1 LGHDT, CDR2 YNNKEL (reference sequence). CDR3: CASSPRTSGGAGYEQYF. The CDR3 coding sequence is TGTGCCAGCAGCCCTCGGACTAGCGGGGGGGCTGGCTACGAGCAGTACTTC.

V usage is TRBV5-6 and J usage is TRBJ2-5; D call uncertain. From germline, CDR1 is SGHDT and CDR2 YYEEEE. V was trimmed by 1 base and J by 1 base, leaving 8 bases between them. The CDR3 sequence is 14 residues long. The CDR3 nucleotides read TGTGCCAGCAGCTTGTGGTGGGGCCAAGAGACCCAGTACTTC. Amino acids: CASSLWWGQETQYF.

This chain uses TRBV7-2 with TRBJ1-5, with unresolved D. Germline CDR1 SGHTA, CDR2 FQGNSA. The CDR3 consists of 14 residues. The V end lost 2 bases, the J end lost 6 bases, and 11 bases lay between the germline ends. The CDR3 loop is CASSLTGMGQPQHF. CDR3 nucleotides: TGTGCCAGCAGCTTAACTGGGATGGGTCAGCCCCAGCATTTT.

The rearrangement uses TRBV5-1 and TRBJ1-6; 9 bases fit TRBD1. Germline lookup yields CDR1 SGHRS and CDR2 YFSETQ. This CDR3 contains 14 residues. Germline trimming cut 2 bases from V and 10 bases from J; bases unmatched to any gene: 4. CDR3 region: CASSLDRGVSPLHF. DNA of the CDR3: TGCGCCAGCAGCTTAGACAGGGGGGTATCACCCCTCCACTTT.

The chain carries TRBV4-2 and TRBJ2-7, with 7 bases identical to TRBD2. Germline CDR1 reads LGHNA; CDR2 reads YNFKEQ. J gave up 1 base and V 1 base, and 4 bases lay outside the gene matches. This CDR3 has 15 residues. The chain's CDR3 is CASSQGGGESYEQYF. CDR3 in DNA: TGTGCCAGCAGCCAAGGGGGGGGAGAGTCCTACGAGCAGTACTTC.

This clonotype turned up a few times. This chain connects TRBV20-1 to TRBJ2-7, with D possibly matching TRBD1 (6 bases). The V end lost 5 bases, the J end lost 5 bases, and 13 bases lay between the germline ends. Germline V gene sequence: CDR1 DFQATT, CDR2 SNEGSKA (reference sequence). This CDR3 has 12 residues. For the CDR3, the DNA is TGCAGTGCTGCTACAGGGCCCCACGAGCAGTACTTC. Translated, it gives CSAATGPHEQYF.

This clonotype was observed many times. This rearrangement joins TRBV5-5 to TRBJ2-1; the match to TRBD2 covers 14 bases. J was trimmed by 8 bases and V by 4 bases; bases with no gene match: 2. Germline lookup yields CDR1 SGHKS and CDR2 YYEKEE (reference sequence). This CDR3 has 14 residues. The DNA of the CDR3 is TGTGCCAGCAGCAGGGGACTAGCGGGAGATGAGCAGTTCTTC. This codes for CASSRGLAGDEQFF.

V and J are TRBV9 and TRBJ2-3; D gene ambiguous. CDR1 SGDLS and CDR2 YYNGEE come from the germline V gene. Trimming took off 0 bases at V and 6 bases at J, with 8 bases between the two ends. This CDR3 region has 13 residues. The CDR3 loop reads CASSVGWGDTQYF. The CDR3 DNA sequence: TGTGCCAGCAGCGTAGGATGGGGTGATACGCAGTATTTT.

The chain links TRBV12-3 or TRBV12-4 to TRBJ2-3; 7 bases match TRBD2. J gave up 4 bases and V 3 bases, and 4 bases lay outside the gene matches. CDR3 length equals 14 residues. The CDR3 nucleotides read TGTGCCAGCAGTTTCGCAACTAGCGCAGATACGCAGTATTTT. It specifies CASSFATSADTQYF.

This rearrangement joins TRBV5-6 to TRBJ2-3, with 10 bases that match TRBD2. Germline CDR1 SGHDT, CDR2 YYEEEE. This CDR3 has 18 amino acids. V lost 3 bases and J lost 5; bases outside the gene matches: 15. Written as DNA, the CDR3 is TGTGCCAGCAGCTCATCAACCCTAGCGGGGGTTTTTAGAGATACGCAGTATTTT. Amino acid sequence: CASSSSTLAGVFRDTQYF.

The chain links TRBV9 to TRBJ2-2; TRBD2 agrees at 7 bases. The germline V gene encodes CDR1 SGDLS and CDR2 YYNGEE. The CDR3 sequence is 15 residues long. Germline trimming cut 0 bases from V and 2 bases from J; bases unmatched to any gene: 1. For the CDR3, the DNA is TGTGCCAGCAGCGTAGGCGGGGGTAACACCGGGGAGCTGTTTTTT. As protein: CASSVGGGNTGELFF.

The chain joins TRBV29-1 to TRBJ2-5; TRBD1 aligns across 9 bases. Matching the DNA end better, TRBJ2-7 makes the J call doubtful. This CDR3 is 13 amino acids long. CDR1 SQVTM and CDR2 ANQGSEA come from the germline V gene. Here the CDR3 reads CSVQTGTGYEQYF. The CDR3 DNA follows: TGCAGCGTGCAGACCGGGACAGGGTACGAGCAGTACTTC.